This TCR beta chain was captured by sequencing in a study of cytomegalovirus exposure and HLA in healthy donors. With V trimmed by 0 bases and J by 3 bases, 2 bases remained unmatched. CDR3 length: 16 amino acids. CDR1 SGHRS and CDR2 YFSETQ come from the germline V gene. Whole-study results and caveats: Associated with cytomegalovirus, according to the listing, were around 160 TCR beta chains. High specificity and sensitivity for cytomegalovirus status were reported for the classifier. While the bulk of TCR sequences proved rare, some public TCRs turned up in many donors.

60 Vbeta and 13 Jbeta primers were used in PCR. Profiled with immunoSEQ multiplex PCR; TCRdb holds only in-frame clones, not every one. The sample records tens of thousands of clones, roughly 80% being singletons. Regarding this clone: Its target is not known.

V and J are TRBV5-1 and TRBJ2-3; 12 bases line up with TRBD1. The clonotype was recovered from a man aged 25-45 years in good health and CMV-seronegative. The sample comprised PBMCs. The CDR3 protein is CASSLGDRGRTDTQYF. DNA of the CDR3: TGCGCCAGCAGCTTGGGGGACAGGGGGCGGACAGATACGCAGTATTTT. Full variable domain (missing parts from reference TRBV5-1 and TRBJ2-3): KAGVTQTPRYLIKTRGQQVTLSCSPISGHRSVSWYQQTPGQGLQFLFEYFSETQRNKGNFPGRFSGRQFSNSRSEMNVSTLELGDSALYLCASSLGDRGRTDTQYFGPGTRLTVL.